This TCR beta chain was recovered during a study of cytomegalovirus exposure and HLA in healthy donors. 60 Vbeta and 13 Jbeta primers were used in PCR. Here immunoSEQ multiplex PCR was the method, and the copy in TCRdb shows in-frame clones only, minus some. The sample records about 190,000 clones, over 70% being singletons. Trimming pared 2 bases from V and 0 bases from J, leaving 14 bases between. Per the germline V gene, CDR1 is MNHNS and CDR2 is SASEGT. CDR3 length: 17 residues. With respect to this clone: What it binds is unknown.

Study-wide points: V segments that were indistinguishable, TRBV6-2 and TRBV6-3 among them, were omitted from analysis. Association with HLA alleles at 0.05 false discovery rate was found for 16,951 TCR beta sequences in a later analysis. Later analysis identified a missense DCLRE1C variant that was linked to TCR beta V- and J-gene trimming. In most subjects, TCR beta sequences reportedly gave accurate predictions of HLA-A and HLA-B alleles.

The rearrangement joins TRBV6-1 to TRBJ2-4; unclear D gene. The sequenced sample consisted of PBMCs. This receptor was identified in a woman between 25 and 40 years old in good health and CMV-seropositive. CDR3: CASSESLSRLAKNIQYF. DNA of the CDR3: TGTGCCAGCAGTGAATCGCTCTCCCGGTTAGCCAAAAACATTCAGTACTTC.